A selection of T cell receptor beta chains follows, all from one sample in a study of cytomegalovirus exposure and HLA in healthy donors. Using immunoSEQ multiplex PCR, the repertoire was profiled, and TCRdb retains in-frame clones only, with some absent. The sample contains 55,000 or so clones, 70% to 80% of which appear only once. Sequenced material: PBMCs. These receptor sequences come from a female donor in good health and CMV-seronegative. Both conserved end residues are part of each CDR3. Each record gives: J gene, V gene, D gene, clone size, CDR3 DNA, CDR3 protein. D genes are given only for firm matches. Not every row has a clone size; where given, it reads once, few, many or a size class.

J: TRBJ1-1
V: TRBV14
D: -
size: medium-sized
DNA: TGTGCCAGCAGCCCGTCGAGAGGGGAGGGAAAAACTGAAGCTTTCTTT
CDR3: CASSPSRGEGKTEAFF

J: TRBJ2-3
V: TRBV5-4
D: -
size: -
DNA: TGTGCCAGCAGCGGGAGGGGGGGAGATACGCAGTATTTT
CDR3: CASSGRGGDTQYF

J: TRBJ1-2
V: TRBV13
D: TRBD1
size: few
DNA: TGTGCCAGCAGTTTCGAGGGGGCTTTGAACTATGGCTACACCTTC
CDR3: CASSFEGALNYGYTF

J: TRBJ2-7
V: TRBV2
D: TRBD1
size: -
DNA: TGTGCCAGCAGGCAGGGGGCCTACGAGCAGTACTTC
CDR3: CASRQGAYEQYF

J: TRBJ2-7
V: TRBV29-1
D: TRBD1
size: -
DNA: TGCAGCGTTGAAGATCCCCGGACAGGGTCCTACGAGCAGTACTTC
CDR3: CSVEDPRTGSYEQYF

J: TRBJ2-1
V: TRBV2
D: -
size: -
DNA: TGTGCCAGCACCAGCGCCAGGGCAGGAGAGCAGTTCTTC
CDR3: CASTSARAGEQFF

J: TRBJ2-5
V: TRBV5-8
D: TRBD2
size: -
DNA: TGTGCCATGAGCCTAGCGGGGGCTGAGACCCAGTACTTC
CDR3: CAMSLAGAETQYF

J: TRBJ1-4
V: TRBV7-2
D: -
size: -
DNA: TGTGCCAGCAGCCCCTGGGGGGGATCAACTAATGAAAAACTGTTTTTT
CDR3: CASSPWGGSTNEKLFF

J: TRBJ2-7
V: TRBV2
D: -
size: -
DNA: TGTGCCAGCAGACCACCGACAGTTCCTACTTACGAGCAGTACTTC
CDR3: CASRPPTVPTYEQYF

J: TRBJ2-3
V: TRBV6-5
D: TRBD2
size: -
DNA: TGTGCCAGCAGTTCGGGACTAGCGCTCGGTACGCAGTATTTT
CDR3: CASSSGLALGTQYF

J: TRBJ2-1
V: TRBV7-2
D: TRBD2
size: once
DNA: TGTGCCAGCAGCTTAGCGCGAGGAGCCCCGGGAGGTTATGAGCAGTTCTTC
CDR3: CASSLARGAPGGYEQFF

J: TRBJ2-6
V: TRBV6-1
D: -
size: -
DNA: TGTGCCAGCAGACAGGACGCTGGGGCCAACGTCCTGACTTTC
CDR3: CASRQDAGANVLTF

J: TRBJ2-2
V: TRBV5-1
D: -
size: -
DNA: TGCGCCAGCACCTCGTCGAGGGTGGGTAACACCGGGGAGCTGTTTTTT
CDR3: CASTSSRVGNTGELFF

J: TRBJ2-1
V: TRBV5-4
D: TRBD1
size: -
DNA: TGTGCCAGCAGCACGAGGACAGGGGTCTACAATGAGCAGTTCTTC
CDR3: CASSTRTGVYNEQFF

J: TRBJ1-1
V: TRBV7-3
D: -
size: -
DNA: TGTGCCAGCAGCTTATACAGGGACACTGAAGCTTTCTTT
CDR3: CASSLYRDTEAFF

J: TRBJ2-1
V: TRBV2
D: TRBD1
size: -
DNA: TGTGCCAGCAGTAAGGGACAGGGCCCTAACAATGAGCAGTTCTTC
CDR3: CASSKGQGPNNEQFF

J: TRBJ2-5
V: TRBV5-6
D: -
size: -
DNA: TGTGCCAGCAGCTTGATCTGGGGGGAAGAGACCCAGTACTTC
CDR3: CASSLIWGEETQYF

J: TRBJ1-1
V: TRBV27
D: -
size: few
DNA: TGTGCCAGCAGTTTAAGAGGGCGGATGACTGAAGCTTTCTTT
CDR3: CASSLRGRMTEAFF

J: TRBJ1-2
V: TRBV29-1
D: -
size: -
DNA: TGCAGCGTTGTTCAGGGGCTAAACTATGGCTACACCTTC
CDR3: CSVVQGLNYGYTF

J: TRBJ1-1
V: TRBV6-6
D: -
size: few
DNA: TGTGCCAGCAGTTACAGGGGGGGGAATACTGAAGCTTTCTTT
CDR3: CASSYRGGNTEAFF

J: TRBJ2-2
V: TRBV7-2
D: -
size: -
DNA: TGTGCCAGCAGCCCAGGGGTTGGCGGGGAGCTGTTTTTT
CDR3: CASSPGVGGELFF

J: TRBJ1-1
V: TRBV10-3
D: -
size: -
DNA: TGTGCCATCAAAGGAGAGGACAGATGGGGCACTGAAGCTTTCTTT
CDR3: CAIKGEDRWGTEAFF

J: TRBJ2-7
V: TRBV7-9
D: TRBD1
size: -
DNA: TGTGCCAGCAGCCCCGCGGGACAGGGCAACCTCTACGAGCAGTACTTC
CDR3: CASSPAGQGNLYEQYF

J: TRBJ1-2
V: TRBV28
D: TRBD1
size: -
DNA: TGTGCCAGCAGTTTAACACAGGGGGACTATGGCTACACCTTC
CDR3: CASSLTQGDYGYTF

J: TRBJ2-5
V: TRBV7-2
D: -
size: -
DNA: TGTGCCAGCAGCTTAGGCGCGGGGAGGGAGACCCAGTACTTC
CDR3: CASSLGAGRETQYF

J: TRBJ1-1
V: TRBV7-2
D: TRBD1
size: -
DNA: TGTGCCAGCAGGTCCCGGGACAGATGGGCTTTCTTT
CDR3: CASRSRDRWAFF

J: TRBJ2-7
V: TRBV28
D: TRBD1
size: -
DNA: TGTGCCAGCTATGGGACAGGGAGCCCCTACGAGCAGTACTTC
CDR3: CASYGTGSPYEQYF

J: TRBJ2-2
V: TRBV4-2
D: -
size: medium-sized
DNA: TGTGCCAGCAGCCCCTACCTTGGTCTAAATCCGAACACCGGGGAGCTGTTTTTT
CDR3: CASSPYLGLNPNTGELFF

J: TRBJ1-4
V: TRBV27
D: TRBD1
size: -
DNA: TGTGCCAGCAGCTGGACCGGGGACAGCAAAAAACTGTTTTTT
CDR3: CASSWTGDSKKLFF

J: TRBJ2-7
V: TRBV2
D: TRBD1
size: -
DNA: TGTGCCAGCTCCGCTCCCCCGACAGGGGTCTACGAGCAGTACTTC
CDR3: CASSAPPTGVYEQYF

J: TRBJ1-4
V: TRBV4-2
D: -
size: -
DNA: TGTGCCAGCAGCCCCTCCCGGTTGGGAGAGGATGAAAAACTGTTTTTT
CDR3: CASSPSRLGEDEKLFF

J: TRBJ2-1
V: TRBV7-6
D: TRBD2
size: -
DNA: TGTGCCAGCAGCCACCCGGGGGGGAGCTCCTACAATGAGCAGTTCTTC
CDR3: CASSHPGGSSYNEQFF

J: TRBJ1-2
V: TRBV10-1
D: -
size: few
DNA: TGCGCCAGCAGGACAGGCTATGGCTACACCTTC
CDR3: CASRTGYGYTF

J: TRBJ1-6
V: TRBV11-2
D: -
size: -
DNA: TGTGCCAGCAGCTTGACTGTGAGCTATAATTCACCCCTCCACTTT
CDR3: CASSLTVSYNSPLHF

J: TRBJ1-2
V: TRBV5-1
D: TRBD1
size: -
DNA: TGCGCCAGCAGCGTCTCGACAGGGAACTATGGCTACACCTTC
CDR3: CASSVSTGNYGYTF

J: TRBJ2-7
V: TRBV6-5
D: -
size: -
DNA: TGTGCCAGCAGTCCCTCTATGGGCACCACCTACGAGCAGTACTTC
CDR3: CASSPSMGTTYEQYF

J: TRBJ1-3
V: TRBV25-1
D: -
size: -
DNA: TGTGCCAGCAGTGACAGCCGGGATCCTGGAAACACCATATATTTT
CDR3: CASSDSRDPGNTIYF

J: TRBJ1-1
V: TRBV18
D: -
size: -
DNA: TGTGCCAGCTCACCACGAGGGGGGGACGACACTGAAGCTTTCTTT
CDR3: CASSPRGGDDTEAFF

J: TRBJ2-1
V: TRBV4-1
D: TRBD2
size: -
DNA: TGCGCCAGCAGCCAAGATCGCGGACTACTAGCGGGCGTCTACAATGAGCAGTTCTTC
CDR3: CASSQDRGLLAGVYNEQFF

J: TRBJ1-4
V: TRBV4-1
D: TRBD1
size: few
DNA: TGCGCCAGCAGCCATCCGGACAGGACTAATGAAAAACTGTTTTTT
CDR3: CASSHPDRTNEKLFF

J: TRBJ2-4
V: TRBV7-9
D: TRBD1
size: -
DNA: TGTGCCAGCAGCTTGGGGACAGGGGGCTATGACATTCAGTACTTC
CDR3: CASSLGTGGYDIQYF

J: TRBJ1-1
V: TRBV5-4
D: TRBD1
size: few
DNA: TGTGCCAGCAGCTTGGGGGGGACAGGGGAAGCTTTCTTT
CDR3: CASSLGGTGEAFF

J: TRBJ2-7
V: TRBV27
D: TRBD2
size: once
DNA: TGTGCCAGCAGTCCGGAGGGACTAGCGGGGCAGAGCTCCTACGAGCAGTACTTC
CDR3: CASSPEGLAGQSSYEQYF

J: TRBJ1-6
V: TRBV5-5
D: TRBD1
size: few
DNA: TGTGCCAGCAGCTCCCCCGGGACAGGATATTCACCCCTCCACTTT
CDR3: CASSSPGTGYSPLHF

J: TRBJ1-2
V: TRBV6-1
D: -
size: -
DNA: TGTGCCAGCAGCGTTACAGGGTCGGGGTACTATGGCTACACCTTC
CDR3: CASSVTGSGYYGYTF

J: TRBJ2-7
V: TRBV6-1
D: TRBD2
size: few
DNA: TGTGCCAGCGGTAAGGGACTACCCTACGAGCAGTACTTC
CDR3: CASGKGLPYEQYF

J: TRBJ2-1
V: TRBV10-1
D: -
size: -
DNA: TGCGCCAGCAGTGAGTCAGGAGGGTTCAATGAGCAGTTCTTC
CDR3: CASSESGGFNEQFF

J: TRBJ1-2
V: TRBV27
D: -
size: -
DNA: TGTGCCAGCAGACCCGGACATAACTATGGCTACACCTTC
CDR3: CASRPGHNYGYTF

J: TRBJ1-6
V: TRBV7-9
D: -
size: -
DNA: TGTGCCAGCAGCTTAGTCAGGGAAGTCTATAATTCACCCCTCCACTTT
CDR3: CASSLVREVYNSPLHF

J: TRBJ1-6
V: TRBV5-1
D: -
size: -
DNA: TGCGCCAGCAGCTTGGCGACGGGGGATTCACCCCTCCACTTT
CDR3: CASSLATGDSPLHF

J: TRBJ2-3
V: TRBV27
D: -
size: -
DNA: TGTGCCAGCAAAAAGGGGGGGGGTGTGGATACGCAGTATTTT
CDR3: CASKKGGGVDTQYF

J: TRBJ1-5
V: TRBV6-5
D: TRBD1
size: -
DNA: TGTGCCAGCAGTTCGGTGGACAGGGGAAACCAGCCCCAGCATTTT
CDR3: CASSSVDRGNQPQHF

J: TRBJ1-2
V: TRBV13
D: -
size: -
DNA: TGTGCCAGCAGCCTCACACCGGGACTACCCGAAAACACCTTC
CDR3: CASSLTPGLPENTF

J: TRBJ2-7
V: TRBV7-9
D: -
size: -
DNA: TGTTCCAGCAGCTATGACAGGTCGAGGGCCTACGAGCAGTACTTC
CDR3: CSSSYDRSRAYEQYF

J: TRBJ2-1
V: TRBV9
D: TRBD2
size: -
DNA: TGTGCCAGCAGCGCTGGACTAGCGGTTTACAATGAGCAGTTCTTC
CDR3: CASSAGLAVYNEQFF

J: TRBJ2-7
V: TRBV6-6
D: TRBD1
size: -
DNA: TGTGCCAGCAGTTACCCAAAGACAGGGGCGGGCTACGAGCAGTACTTC
CDR3: CASSYPKTGAGYEQYF

J: TRBJ1-1
V: TRBV9
D: -
size: -
DNA: TGTGCCAGCAGCCCCCGGGGGGGAAACACTGAAGCTTTCTTT
CDR3: CASSPRGGNTEAFF

J: TRBJ1-2
V: TRBV4-1
D: TRBD1
size: -
DNA: TGCGCCAGCAGCCAGTACCCGGGGACAGCCTATGGCTACACCTTC
CDR3: CASSQYPGTAYGYTF